A selection of T cell receptor beta chains follows, all from one sample in a study of control samples from healthy donors and cancer patients. Method: immunoSEQ multiplex PCR; TCRdb's copy keeps in-frame clones and lacks some. The sample lists 120,000 to 150,000 clones, approximately 94% seen once, with around 5.4% in the top ten. Sequenced material: blood. The receptors here all came from a man between 18 and 29 years old in good health. Both conserved end residues are part of each CDR3. D genes are given only for firm matches. Some rows mark clone size as missing; the rest say once, few, many or name a class of expanded clone.

j_call d_call clone_size v_call cdr3_aa cdr3_nt
TRBJ2-7 TRBD1 once TRBV7-9 CASSSSTGTGYSYEQYF TGTGCCAGCAGCTCCTCTACCGGGACAGGCTATTCCTACGAGCAGTACTTC
TRBJ2-7 TRBD2 - TRBV7-2 CASSLAGASGYYEQYF TGTGCCAGCAGCTTAGCGGGTGCTAGCGGATACTACGAGCAGTACTTC
TRBJ1-2 - - TRBV5-5 CASSLAVQTPYGYTF TGTGCCAGCAGCTTGGCGGTTCAGACTCCTTATGGCTACACCTTC
TRBJ1-1 - - TRBV7-8 CASSLGGASVAFF TGTGCCAGCAGCTTAGGGGGGGCAAGTGTAGCTTTCTTT
TRBJ1-5 - - TRBV14 CASSQDTGRPSQPQHF TGTGCCAGCAGCCAAGATACCGGACGCCCGAGCCAGCCCCAGCATTTT
TRBJ1-4 - few TRBV4-2 CASSQGSEKLFF TGTGCCAGCAGCCAAGGATCTGAAAAACTGTTTTTT
TRBJ1-3 - - TRBV4-1 CASRRQASSGNTIYF TGCGCCAGCCGCCGACAGGCTAGCTCTGGAAACACCATATATTTT
TRBJ1-2 - - TRBV4-1 CASTLIPGIYGYTF TGCGCCAGCACCCTAATCCCAGGGATCTATGGCTACACCTTC
TRBJ2-2 TRBD1 - TRBV7-8 CASSLGQAGTGELFF TGTGCCAGCAGCTTGGGACAGGCGGGCACCGGGGAGCTGTTTTTT
TRBJ2-6 - - TRBV5-1 CASSLARASGANVLTF TGCGCCAGCAGCTTGGCTCGAGCTTCTGGGGCCAACGTCCTGACTTTC
TRBJ2-2 - - TRBV12-3/TRBV12-4 CASRPKTGELFF TGTGCCAGCAGGCCGAAGACCGGGGAGCTGTTTTTT
TRBJ2-1 TRBD2 - TRBV7-6 CASSPTSGSSYNEQFF TGTGCCAGCAGCCCTACTAGCGGGAGCTCCTACAATGAGCAGTTCTTC
TRBJ2-1 - - TRBV7-9 CASSFRDGSSYNEQFF TGTGCCAGCAGCTTCCGTGACGGGAGCTCCTACAATGAGCAGTTCTTC
TRBJ1-2 - - TRBV2 CASSGPSYGYTF TGTGCCAGCAGTGGACCCAGCTATGGCTACACCTTC
TRBJ1-5 TRBD1 - TRBV3-1/TRBV3-2 CASSQEGIQGANQPQHF TGTGCCAGCAGCCAAGAGGGCATACAGGGGGCCAATCAGCCCCAGCATTTT
TRBJ1-2 - - TRBV27 CASSLRGPDYGYTF TGTGCCAGCAGTTTGCGGGGGCCTGACTATGGCTACACCTTC
TRBJ1-5 TRBD1 - TRBV4-1 CASSYQDRGNQPQHF TGCGCCAGCAGCTATCAAGACAGGGGCAATCAGCCCCAGCATTTT
TRBJ1-2 TRBD1 few TRBV6-5 CASSPGQDPNYGYTF TGTGCCAGCAGCCCGGGACAGGATCCTAACTATGGCTACACCTTC
TRBJ2-4 TRBD1 - TRBV13 CASSLWDRAGNIQYF TGTGCCAGCAGCTTATGGGACAGGGCCGGAAACATTCAGTACTTC
TRBJ1-2 TRBD1 few TRBV6-5 CASSRGQVVDGYTF TGTGCCAGCAGTAGGGGACAGGTGGTTGATGGCTACACCTTC
TRBJ1-4 - - TRBV12-5 CASGNVGGQGNEKLFF TGTGCTAGTGGTAACGTCGGCGGGCAGGGTAATGAAAAACTGTTTTTT
TRBJ1-1 - - TRBV5-6 CASSFDHRGNTEAFF TGTGCCAGCAGCTTCGATCATCGGGGGAACACTGAAGCTTTCTTT
TRBJ2-3 TRBD2 - TRBV5-1 CASSRSSGETPSTDTQYF TGCGCCAGCAGCCGATCTAGCGGGGAAACCCCTAGCACAGATACGCAGTATTTT
TRBJ1-2 - - TRBV19 CASSTPFGGAYGYTF TGTGCCAGTAGTACTCCCTTCGGGGGGGCCTATGGCTACACCTTC
TRBJ2-7 TRBD1 - TRBV28 CASSLYLPGQGEIEQYF TGTGCCAGCAGTTTATACCTACCGGGACAGGGAGAGATCGAGCAGTACTTC
TRBJ1-2 - - TRBV7-9 CASSPGEGGYGYTF TGTGCCAGCAGCCCAGGAGAAGGGGGTTATGGCTACACCTTC
TRBJ2-3 - - TRBV27 CASSIRGPGGTDTQYF TGTGCCAGCAGTATCCGGGGGCCCGGCGGCACAGATACGCAGTATTTT
TRBJ2-7 TRBD2 - TRBV7-2 CASSFEREVYEQYF TGTGCCAGCAGCTTTGAGCGGGAAGTCTACGAGCAGTACTTC
TRBJ2-3 - - TRBV28 CASRPDYTDTQYF TGTGCCAGCAGGCCGGACTACACAGATACGCAGTATTTT